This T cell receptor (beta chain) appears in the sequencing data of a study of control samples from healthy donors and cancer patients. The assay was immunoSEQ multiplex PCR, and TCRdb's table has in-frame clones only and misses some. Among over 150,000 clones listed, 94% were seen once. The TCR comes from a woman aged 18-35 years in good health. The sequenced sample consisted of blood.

In nucleotides, the CDR3 is TGTGCCAGCAGTTACGGAGGGAAAGGCACTGAAGCTTTCTTT. It translates to CASSYGGKGTEAFF. J is TRBJ1-1 and V is TRBV6-2 or TRBV6-3; D is uncertain. In germline, CDR1 is MNHEY, CDR2 SVGEGT. With 2 bases removed from V and 4 bases from J, the gap between germline ends came to 11 bases. The CDR3 sequence is 14 residues long.